A single sample gave rise to the 19 T cell receptor beta chains below, sequenced in a study of CD8 T cells in ankylosing spondylitis. Each CDR3 protein is one row after TCRdb ran MiXCR on the 5' RACE reads. Seen here are about 800,000 distinct CDR3 sequences, about an eighth observed once, and the top ten hold more than 0.5%. Regarding the study as a whole: Characteristic of ankylosing spondylitis blood, it appeared, was a TCR beta motif comprising eight highly homologous variants.

Antigens for these TCRs are unknown. The sample comprised blood, either unsorted or a sorted T cell fraction (not recorded which). The source of these receptors is a male donor with ankylosing spondylitis.

This clonotype was counted between two and nine times. CDR3 bases: TGTGCCATCAGCGGGACTAGCGGGAGGGCCGGCACAGATACGCAGTATTTT. It translates to CAISGTSGRAGTDTQYF. The chain joins TRBV10-3 to TRBJ2-3, with 16 bases lining up with TRBD2. CDR1 and CDR2 (germline): ENHRY, SYGVKD. This CDR3 is 17 amino acids long. V was pared by 6 bases and J by 1 base, with 4 bases of the junction left unmatched.

The rearrangement uses TRBV30 and TRBJ1-1; D gene uncertain. V shed 5 bases and J shed 11 bases, with 6 bases lying between them. CDR1 GTSNPN and CDR2 SVGIG come from the germline V gene (reference sequence). This CDR3 is 8 amino acids long. The CDR3 here is CAWGLAFF. The CDR3, as DNA: TGTGCCTGGGGGTTGGCTTTCTTT.

The chain has TRBV20-1 and TRBJ1-1, with D possibly matching TRBD1 (5 bases). The V end lost 1 base, the J end lost 1 base, and 13 bases lay between the germline ends. Germline CDR1 and CDR2: DFQATT and SNEGSKA (reference sequence). The length of the CDR3 is 15 residues. CDR3 coding DNA: TGCAGTGCTAGAGCCCGGGGGAGGGGGAACACTGAAGCTTTCTTT. As protein: CSARARGRGNTEAFF.

The genes are TRBV7-9 and TRBJ2-1, with 11 bases matching TRBD2. Germline lookup yields CDR1 SEHNR and CDR2 FQNEAQ (reference sequence). The CDR3 is 15 residues long. J lost 12 bases, V lost 8 bases, and 15 bases had no gene match. The CDR3 here is CASSNVGLAGGRQFF. CDR3 nucleotides: TGTGCCAGCTCTAACGTCGGGCTAGCGGGGGGCAGGCAGTTCTTC. Full variable domain (remainder filled in from reference TRBV7-9 and TRBJ2-1): DTGVSQNPRHKITKRGQNVTFRCDPISEHNRLYWYRQTLGQGPEFLTYFQNEAQLEKSRLLSDRFSAERPKGSFSTLEIQRTEQGDSAMYLCASSNVGLAGGRQFFGPGTRLTVL.

The sample holds a few counts of this clonotype. The chain is built from TRBV3-1 and TRBJ1-6, with no clear D. Between the trimmed V and J ends, which lost 3 bases and 9 bases, there was a span of 9 bases. The V gene's germline CDR1 is LGHDT and CDR2 YNNKEL (reference sequence). This CDR3 is built from 13 residues. The CDR3 nucleotides read TGTGCCAGCAGCCAGGTTTTGAGTTCACCCCTCCACTTT. Protein product: CASSQVLSSPLHF.

J is TRBJ1-1 and V is TRBV5-1; 9 bases map to TRBD1. Unmatched junction bases numbered 2, after V lost 0 bases and J lost 8 bases. The CDR3 is 13 amino acids. In germline, CDR1 is SGHRS, CDR2 YFSETQ. The CDR3 coding sequence is TGCGCCAGCAGCTTGGACAGGGGGCAGGAAGCTTTCTTT. Amino acid sequence: CASSLDRGQEAFF.

There are a few counts of this clonotype. V usage is TRBV27 and J usage is TRBJ2-7, with D possibly matching TRBD1 (5 bases). V was trimmed by 6 bases and J by 3 bases, leaving 12 bases between them. This CDR3 region has 13 residues. Germline CDR1 reads MNHEY; CDR2 reads SMNVEV (reference sequence). The CDR3 sequence is CASRGSGFYEQYF. As DNA, the CDR3 is TGTGCCAGCAGGGGATCAGGGTTCTACGAGCAGTACTTC.

The chain employs TRBV12-3 or TRBV12-4 and TRBJ1-5, with a possible D match to TRBD1 (6 bases). V shed 6 bases and J shed 0 bases, with 12 bases lying between them. The CDR3 runs to 15 residues. For the CDR3, the DNA is TGTGCCAGCAGCCCCAGGGGTCTTAGCAATCAGCCCCAGCATTTT. The encoded protein is CASSPRGLSNQPQHF.

This clonotype was seen a handful of times. The chain links TRBV7-9 to TRBJ1-5; unclear D gene. CDR1 and CDR2 from the germline V gene are SEHNR and FQNEAQ (reference sequence). Trimming shortened V by 6 bases and J by 7 bases, and 13 bases separated the two germline ends. The CDR3 is 13 amino acids. The CDR3 DNA is TGTGCCAGCAGTAGAGGCGTCCGGCAGCCCCAGCATTTT. This gives the protein CASSRGVRQPQHF.

The chain links TRBV28 to TRBJ2-1; D gene ambiguous. Germline V gene sequence: CDR1 MDHEN, CDR2 SYDVKM. V lost 3 bases and J 5 bases, leaving 5 bases between the germline ends. The CDR3 length is 12 residues. CDR3 sequence: CASSFPNNEQFF. Written as DNA, the CDR3 is TGTGCCAGCAGTTTCCCAAACAATGAGCAGTTCTTC.

This clonotype appeared many times. The V gene is TRBV5-1, the J gene TRBJ1-4, with 8 bases identical to TRBD1. Germline V lookup: CDR1 SGHRS, CDR2 YFSETQ. After removal of 4 bases from V and 7 bases from J, the junction contained 6 bases not matched to a gene. The CDR3 extends over 14 amino acids. DNA for the CDR3: TGCGCCAGCAGCCCAGGGACAGGCGCTGAAAAACTGTTTTTT. This gives the protein CASSPGTGAEKLFF.

This clonotype was detected many times. This rearrangement joins TRBV29-1 to TRBJ1-4; 8 positions agree with TRBD1. With V trimmed by 6 bases and J by 8 bases, 11 bases remained unmatched. The CDR3 covers 14 residues. CDR1 and CDR2 from the germline V gene are SQVTM and ANQGSEA. The CDR3 nucleotides read TGCAGCGTGGGAGGACAGGGTCTCGGGGAAAAACTGTTTTTT. It is translated as CSVGGQGLGEKLFF.

This clonotype was observed at least ten times. The gene calls are TRBV10-3 and TRBJ2-1; 10 bases align to TRBD2. J gave up 7 bases and V 10 bases, and 13 bases lay outside the gene matches. Germline loops: CDR1 ENHRY, CDR2 SYGVKD. The length of the CDR3 is 15 residues. The CDR3 bases are TGTGCCACCTTCCCGACAGCGGGAGGGAAGAATGAGCAGTTCTTC. It specifies CATFPTAGGKNEQFF.

The chain joins TRBV4-2 to TRBJ2-5; TRBD2 agrees at 7 bases. The CDR3 has 14 residues. J lost 5 bases, V lost 4 bases, and 7 bases had no gene match. Germline V gives CDR1 LGHNA, CDR2 YNFKEQ. This CDR3 reads CASSPVGSGETQYF. CDR3 bases: TGTGCCAGCAGCCCCGTGGGTAGCGGGGAGACCCAGTACTTC.

The chain links TRBV11-2 to TRBJ2-1, with D uncertain. The CDR3 extends over 14 amino acids. V dropped 5 bases and J dropped 4 bases, with 12 bases sitting between them. The germline gives CDR1 SGHAT, CDR2 FQNNGV. As DNA, the CDR3 is TGTGCCAGCAGCCATACCCCTCGGTACAATGAGCAGTTCTTC. Translation: CASSHTPRYNEQFF.

This rearrangement joins TRBV2 to TRBJ2-6; D is uncertain. Trimming cost V 3 bases and J 1 base, with 10 bases left between them. This CDR3 has 16 amino acids. CDR1 and CDR2 (germline): SNHLY, FYNNEI. This CDR3 is CASSDPGFSGANVLTF. The CDR3 DNA follows: TGTGCCAGCAGTGATCCAGGTTTTTCTGGGGCCAACGTCCTGACTTTC.

This clonotype has a handful of counts. The V and J genes are TRBV7-2 and TRBJ2-1; 10 positions match TRBD2. CDR3 length: 15 amino acids. Germline V gene data show CDR1 as SGHTA and CDR2 as FQGNSA. With 3 bases clipped from V and 4 bases from J, the junction kept 3 bases outside the gene matches. CDR3 DNA: TGTGCCAGCAGCTTTAGCGGGGGGCGGTACAATGAGCAGTTCTTC. This codes for CASSFSGGRYNEQFF. The full variable domain, in which reference TRBV7-2 and TRBJ2-1 provide the parts outside the CDR3, is GAGVSQSPSNKVTEKGKDVELRCDPISGHTALYWYRQSLGQGLEFLIYFQGNSAPDKSGLPSDRFSAERTGGSVSTLTIQRTQQEDSAVYLCASSFSGGRYNEQFFGPGTRLTVL.

The chain couples TRBV9 to TRBJ2-3; 8 bases are shared with TRBD2. The V gene's germline CDR1 is SGDLS and CDR2 YYNGEE. This CDR3 spans 15 amino acids. After removal of 0 bases from V and 8 bases from J, the junction contained 8 bases not matched to a gene. CDR3 sequence: CASSVGSSGIVTQYF. CDR3 in DNA: TGTGCCAGCAGCGTAGGAAGTAGCGGGATAGTTACGCAGTATTTT.

The sample holds a few counts of this clonotype. The CDR3 reads CASRINRVSYEQYF. The DNA for the CDR3 is TGTGCCAGCAGAATAAACAGGGTCTCCTACGAGCAGTACTTC. V gene TRBV7-2 combines with J gene TRBJ2-7; D possibly corresponds to TRBD1 (6 bases). CDR1 is SGHTA, CDR2 FQGNSA, per germline. This CDR3 has 14 amino acids. The V gene lost 6 bases and the J gene lost 0 bases, with 12 bases spanning the gap.